These 26 T cell receptor beta chains were all obtained from the same sample, sequenced in a study of cytomegalovirus exposure and HLA in healthy donors. Sequenced by immunoSEQ multiplex PCR; TCRdb stores in-frame clones only, minus some. Of roughly 65,000 clones in the sample, around 93% are singletons; the top ten hold around 3%. The sample taken for sequencing was PBMCs. Every receptor here comes from a man younger than 30 in good health and CMV-seronegative.

The chain employs TRBV7-2 and TRBJ2-7, with D possibly being TRBD2 (6 bases). Germline V gene lookup returns CDR1 SGHTA and CDR2 FQGNSA. This CDR3 has 17 residues. V gave up 5 bases and J gave up 2 bases, with 22 bases separating them. CDR3 nucleotides: TGTGCCAGCAGCGTGGCCCAAGTGGACTATCATCCCTACGAGCAGTACTTC. Translated, it gives CASSVAQVDYHPYEQYF.

This clone has more than one count but fewer than ten. The chain employs TRBV21-1 and TRBJ2-7; the table's D call TRBD2 went unverified against the DNA. TRBV21-1 is noted as a pseudogene. The CDR3 runs 15 residues. The CDR3 loop is CASSFTSRALYEQYF. In DNA, the CDR3 is TGTGCCAGCAGCTTTACTAGCCGCGCCCTCTACGAGCAGTACTTC.

The chain has TRBV6-5 and TRBJ2-1, with 9 bases fitting TRBD1. CDR1 and CDR2 (germline): MNHEY, SVGAGI. The CDR3 extends over 13 amino acids. The V gene end was trimmed by 6 bases and the J gene end by 8 bases; junction bases not matched to a gene: 5. This chain's CDR3 is CASRGTGTDEQFF. CDR3 sequence (DNA): TGTGCCAGCAGGGGGACAGGGACGGATGAGCAGTTCTTC.

V and J are TRBV6-5 and TRBJ2-1, with 12 bases fitting TRBD2. The V gene's germline CDR1 is MNHEY and CDR2 SVGAGI. This CDR3 is built from 14 residues. Unmatched junction bases numbered 7, after V lost 6 bases and J lost 10 bases. CDR3 amino acids: CASSRGLAGREQFF. CDR3 DNA sequence: TGTGCCAGCAGCCGTGGACTAGCGGGACGAGAGCAGTTCTTC.

This clone was counted between two and nine times. The V call is TRBV11-3, the J call TRBJ2-7; the D gene is possibly TRBD1 (5 bases). In germline, CDR1 is SGHNT, CDR2 YENEEA. The CDR3 is 15 residues long. Trimming left V 2 bases short and J 5 bases short, with 16 bases between. The CDR3 DNA follows: TGTGCCAGCAGCTTAACATCAGGGTTGTCGGACGAGCAGTACTTC. It codes for CASSLTSGLSDEQYF.

This chain links TRBV7-2 with TRBJ2-1; 9 bases map to TRBD2. The CDR3 covers 15 residues. Per the germline V gene, CDR1 is SGHTA and CDR2 is FQGNSA. V lost 0 bases and J lost 7; bases outside the gene matches: 4. The CDR3 sequence is CASSLAVSGGNEQFF. The CDR3, as DNA: TGTGCCAGCAGCTTAGCTGTTAGCGGGGGAAATGAGCAGTTCTTC.

In DNA, the CDR3 is TGTGCCAGCAGCTCCTGGCGGGAGGGCCCCCACGAGCAGTACTTC. Translating gives CASSSWREGPHEQYF. The chain links TRBV5-4 to TRBJ2-7; 9 bases fit TRBD2. Germline V gene lookup returns CDR1 SGHNT and CDR2 YYREEE (reference sequence). The CDR3 has 15 amino acids. V dropped 3 bases and J dropped 5; count of bases not matched to a gene: 9.

V and J are TRBV28 and TRBJ2-2; TRBD1 is a possible D gene (5 bases). CDR1 is MDHEN, CDR2 SYDVKM, per germline. The CDR3 has 16 amino acids. Between the trimmed V and J ends, which lost 7 bases and 6 bases, there was a span of 21 bases. Here the CDR3 DNA reads TGTGCCAGCAAATCCCCAGGGTGGTTTTATGCCGGGGAGCTGTTTTTT. It yields the protein CASKSPGWFYAGELFF.

The rearrangement joins TRBV4-3 to TRBJ2-3; maybe TRBD1 (5 bases). Germline CDR1 reads LGHNA; CDR2 reads YSLEER. This CDR3 is built from 13 residues. Trimming pared 4 bases from V and 6 bases from J, leaving 11 bases between. This CDR3 is CASSLNRRDTQYF. Here the CDR3 DNA reads TGCGCCAGCAGCCTTAACAGGCGGGATACGCAGTATTTT.

This clone came up once. The chain recombines TRBV27 with TRBJ2-1, with 10 nucleotides matching TRBD1. The CDR3 is 15 residues long. The V and J ends lost 6 bases and 4 bases, in that order; junction bases with no gene match: 6. Germline CDR1 reads MNHEY; CDR2 reads SMNVEV (reference sequence). Here the CDR3 DNA reads TGTGCCAGCAGCAGGGACAGGGGCCTTTACAATGAGCAGTTCTTC. Its translation: CASSRDRGLYNEQFF.

The chain employs TRBV5-1 and TRBJ2-1, with D possibly TRBD2 on 5 matching bases. This CDR3 is 15 amino acids long. V shed 4 bases and J shed 1 base, with 12 bases lying between them. Looked up from germline, CDR1 is SGHRS and CDR2 is YFSETQ. CDR3 sequence reads: CASSVSGQSYNEQFF. CDR3 in DNA: TGCGCCAGCAGCGTCAGCGGTCAGTCCTACAATGAGCAGTTCTTC.

The chain employs TRBV19 and TRBJ2-7; a possible D gene is TRBD2 (6 bases). The CDR3 spans 14 residues. Deletions cut 3 bases from V and 2 bases from J, with 11 bases between. CDR1 and CDR2 from the germline V gene are LNHDA and SQIVND (reference sequence). The DNA of the CDR3 is TGTGCCAGTAGTATTGTGGGGGAGGCCTACGAGCAGTACTTC. This gives the protein CASSIVGEAYEQYF.

This clone was observed a single time. This chain uses TRBV28 with TRBJ1-2; 11 bases align to TRBD1. CDR1 and CDR2 (germline): MDHEN, SYDVKM. This CDR3 region has 15 residues. Trimming removed 3 bases from V and 7 bases from J; junction bases left unmatched: 7. The CDR3 bases are TGTGCCAGCAGTTTTCGGACAGGGGGCCTTCCTGGCTACACCTTC. Its protein product is CASSFRTGGLPGYTF.

This sequence joins TRBV11-1 and TRBJ2-7; 9 bases align to TRBD1. Germline CDR1 reads SGHAT; CDR2 reads FQDESV (reference sequence). The V and J ends lost 4 bases and 7 bases, in that order; junction bases with no gene match: 11. This CDR3 has 15 amino acids. The chain's CDR3 is CASSSSQGAGGEQYF. Here the CDR3 DNA reads TGTGCCAGCAGCTCCTCACAGGGGGCTGGTGGAGAGCAGTACTTC. The variable domain in full, completed from reference TRBV11-1 and TRBJ2-7, reads EAEVAQSPRYKITEKSQAVAFWCDPISGHATLYWYRQILGQGPELLVQFQDESVVDDSQLPKDRFSAERLKGVDSTLKIQPAELGDSAMYLCASSSSQGAGGEQYFGPGTRLTVT.

The V call is TRBV7-9, the J call TRBJ2-7; 9 bases match TRBD2. The germline CDR1 and CDR2 sequences are SEHNR and FQNEAQ (reference sequence). This CDR3 has 16 amino acids. After removal of 5 bases from V and 2 bases from J, the junction contained 10 bases not matched to a gene. CDR3 region: CASSKGLAGSTYEQYF. The CDR3 nucleotides are TGTGCCAGCAGCAAAGGTCTAGCGGGGAGTACCTACGAGCAGTACTTC.

The chain recombines TRBV6-4 with TRBJ2-3; the D gene is possibly TRBD2 (6 bases). Germline lookup yields CDR1 MRHNA and CDR2 SNTAGT. Trimming took off 3 bases at V and 3 bases at J, with 10 bases between the two ends. The CDR3 runs 14 residues. The CDR3 protein is CASSEGGETDTQYF. CDR3 DNA sequence: TGTGCCAGCAGTGAAGGAGGGGAAACAGATACGCAGTATTTT.

Details on this clone: Other DNA sequences within the sample encode an identical CDR3. The J gene is TRBJ2-7, the V gene TRBV20-1, with D unresolved. The CDR3 consists of 11 residues. Looked up from germline, CDR1 is DFQATT and CDR2 is SNEGSKA (reference sequence). V was clipped by 2 bases and J by 3 bases, with 5 bases between them. The CDR3 DNA follows: TGCAGTGCTAGAAGAGGCTACGAGCAGTACTTC. Protein sequence: CSARRGYEQYF.

The chain combines TRBV6-5 with TRBJ2-7; no reliable D call. Germline lookup yields CDR1 MNHEY and CDR2 SVGAGI. The V end lost 0 bases, the J end lost 4 bases, and 7 bases lay between the germline ends. This CDR3 has 13 residues. CDR3 loop: CASSYSNSYEQYF. CDR3 nucleotide sequence: TGTGCCAGCAGTTACTCGAACAGTTACGAGCAGTACTTC.

This clone was counted a few times. V is TRBV7-9 and J is TRBJ1-1; perhaps TRBD1 as D (5 bases). Germline V gene data show CDR1 as SEHNR and CDR2 as FQNEAQ (reference sequence). The CDR3 totals 13 residues. The V end was cut by 7 bases, the J end by 0 bases, with 9 bases between. CDR3: CASTLTVNTEAFF. The DNA of the CDR3 is TGTGCCAGCACCTTGACAGTGAACACTGAAGCTTTCTTT.

The CDR3 loop reads CASSLRTVVAGELFF. The CDR3 nucleotides read TGTGCCAGCAGTTTGAGGACAGTGGTGGCCGGGGAGCTGTTTTTT. The chain employs TRBV28 and TRBJ2-2, with a possible D match to TRBD1 (6 bases). Germline CDR1 MDHEN, CDR2 SYDVKM. V lost 3 bases and J lost 6, with 14 bases in between. This CDR3 has 15 residues.

The genes are TRBV2 and TRBJ2-1; D is unclear. The CDR3 runs 11 residues. CDR1 is SNHLY and CDR2 is FYNNEI in the germline V gene. Trimming removed 7 bases at V and 5 bases at J, with 6 bases between. This chain's CDR3 is CASTEDNEQFF. For the CDR3, the DNA is TGTGCCAGCACCGAGGACAATGAGCAGTTCTTC. The variable domain in full, with the rest retrieved from reference TRBV2 and TRBJ2-1, is EPEVTQTPSHQVTQMGQEVILRCVPISNHLYFYWYRQILGQKVEFLVSFYNNEISEKSEIFDDQFSVERPDGSNFTLKIRSTKLEDSAMYFCASTEDNEQFFGPGTRLTVL.

V usage is TRBV2 and J usage is TRBJ2-2; 7 bases are shared with TRBD1. V lost 3 bases, J lost 6 bases, and 7 bases stayed unmatched. The CDR3 runs 15 residues. The germline gives CDR1 SNHLY, CDR2 FYNNEI. The CDR3 region is CASSDLSGGAGELFF. The DNA for the CDR3 is TGTGCCAGCAGTGATTTGTCAGGGGGTGCCGGGGAGCTGTTTTTT.

CDR3 amino acids: CASSLSGSSYNEQFF. CDR3 sequence (DNA): TGCGCCAGCAGCCTTAGCGGGAGCTCCTACAATGAGCAGTTCTTC. The genes are TRBV4-3 and TRBJ2-1, with 9 positions matching TRBD2. Germline values: CDR1 LGHNA, CDR2 YSLEER. The CDR3 has 15 amino acids. V trimming: 4 bases; J trimming: 0 bases; junction bases outside the gene matches: 1.

With respect to this clone: The junction and the germline gene differ at one end; a read error may be behind it. The J gene is TRBJ2-2, the V gene TRBV29-1, with 12 bases aligning to TRBD2. There are 16 residues in the CDR3. Per the germline V gene, CDR1 is SQVTM and CDR2 is ANQGSEA. The CDR3 loop reads CSVVLAGGPKTGELFF. The CDR3 nucleotides are TGCAGCGTTGTTCTAGCGGGAGGGCCGAAGACCGGGGAGCTGTTTTTT.

CDR3 DNA: TGTGCCAGCATCCGGACAGGGGCCCGTTTTCTCCAAGAGACCCAGTACTTC. This sequence encodes CASIRTGARFLQETQYF. The V and J genes are TRBV27 and TRBJ2-5; 9 bases are shared with TRBD1. The CDR3 spans 17 residues. With V trimmed by 7 bases and J by 1 base, 13 bases remained unmatched. The germline gives CDR1 MNHEY, CDR2 SMNVEV (reference sequence).

This sequence joins TRBV7-3 and TRBJ2-7; D perhaps matches TRBD2 (6 bases). Trimming stripped 2 bases from V and 6 bases from J, with 14 bases between. This CDR3 comprises 14 residues. Germline V gives CDR1 SGHTA, CDR2 FQGTGA. CDR3 amino acids: CASSLAGGGGEQYF. CDR3 nucleotides: TGTGCCAGCAGCTTAGCCGGGGGAGGCGGCGAGCAGTACTTC.